One and the same sample provided the 3 T cell receptor beta chains below, sequenced in a study of cytomegalovirus exposure and HLA in healthy donors. Amplification used 60 Vbeta primers and 13 Jbeta primers. Clones were sequenced by immunoSEQ multiplex PCR, and TCRdb holds only the in-frame ones, with some missing. The sample records 200,000 to 250,000 clones, over 60% being singletons. Sample: PBMCs. These receptors were taken from a middle-aged man in good health and CMV-seronegative.

Only one count was recorded for this clone. The V gene is TRBV5-4, the J gene TRBJ2-2, with 14 nucleotides matching TRBD2. Germline trimming cut 4 bases from V and 5 bases from J; bases unmatched to any gene: 4. Germline V CDR1 and CDR2: SGHNT, YYREEE (reference sequence). The CDR3 extends over 16 amino acids. CDR3 loop: CASSTGTSGRTGELFF. Written as DNA, the CDR3 is TGTGCCAGCAGCACAGGGACTAGCGGGAGAACCGGGGAGCTGTTTTTT.

This sequence joins TRBV19 and TRBJ2-1; D uncertain. The CDR3 sequence is 14 residues long. Germline V gene data show CDR1 as LNHDA and CDR2 as SQIVND (reference sequence). Trimming shortened V by 7 bases and J by 5 bases, and 15 bases separated the two germline ends. The CDR3 sequence: CASKESLLDNEQFF. The CDR3 nucleotides read TGTGCCAGTAAGGAGTCACTCCTGGACAATGAGCAGTTCTTC.

The rearrangement uses TRBV30 and TRBJ1-1; TRBD1 is a possible D gene (5 bases). Germline values: CDR1 GTSNPN, CDR2 SVGIG (reference sequence). V was cut by 1 base and J by 1 base, with 7 bases left in between. The CDR3 contains 13 residues. CDR3: CAWSAQENTEAFF. The CDR3 DNA sequence: TGTGCCTGGAGTGCACAGGAGAACACTGAAGCTTTCTTT.